The next 9 T cell receptor beta chains were all read from a single sample in a study of neurological immune-mediated disorders. TCRdb re-derived calls from the 5' RACE reads in MiXCR, one entry per CDR3 protein. The sample lists nearly 60,000 distinct CDR3 sequences, 3% to 4% occurring once. Sequencing input: PBMCs. The source is a woman aged 55-70 years with multiple sclerosis.

This clonotype was seen at least ten times. The chain joins TRBV12-3 or TRBV12-4 to TRBJ1-3; D is unresolved. V was pared by 6 bases and J by 1 base, with 16 bases between. CDR3 length equals 16 residues. The CDR3 is CASSPDWLGSGNTIYF. In DNA form, the CDR3 reads TGTGCCAGCAGCCCGGACTGGCTCGGATCTGGAAACACCATATATTTT.

This clonotype was counted at least ten times. This sequence joins TRBV7-2 and TRBJ2-5; no firm D call. V shed 1 base and J shed 8 bases, with 11 bases lying between them. CDR1 is SGHTA and CDR2 is FQGNSA in the germline V gene. The CDR3 consists of 13 residues. The CDR3 bases are TGTGCCAGCAGCTTAGGCCAGGTTACTACCCAGTACTTC. Its translation: CASSLGQVTTQYF.

This clonotype was detected many times. CDR3 nucleotides: TGCAGTGCCACCCCAATAGGCGGCTACACCTTC. It encodes CSATPIGGYTF. The rearrangement joins TRBV20-1 to TRBJ1-2, with D unresolved. The CDR3 sequence is 11 residues long. Trimming removed 6 bases from V and 8 bases from J, with 13 bases in between. The germline gives CDR1 DFQATT, CDR2 SNEGSKA (reference sequence).

This clonotype was observed many times. The rearrangement links TRBV12-3 or TRBV12-4 to TRBJ1-2; TRBD1 matches 11 bases. This CDR3 is built from 15 residues. The J segment lost 7 bases and the V segment lost 7 bases, leaving 11 bases of the junction unmatched. The CDR3 DNA reads TGTGCCAGCACCCCAATGGACAGGGGGCGCGGTGGCTACACCTTC. Its protein product is CASTPMDRGRGGYTF.

At least ten counts were recorded for this clonotype. The genes are TRBV20-1 and TRBJ2-3; D tentatively reads TRBD1 or TRBD2 (5 bases each). Trimming left V 6 bases short and J 0 bases short, with 16 bases between. The CDR3 sequence is 15 residues long. Germline V gene data show CDR1 as DFQATT and CDR2 as SNEGSKA (reference sequence). The CDR3 reads CSAGPGTSSTDTQYF. The CDR3 nucleotides read TGCAGTGCCGGCCCCGGGACGTCTAGCACAGATACGCAGTATTTT.

The table lists this clonotype with many counts. The CDR3 sequence is CASSRRGGGTDTQYF. CDR3 nucleotide sequence: TGTGCCAGCAGCCGGCGGGGGGGAGGCACAGATACGCAGTATTTT. The chain couples TRBV12-3 or TRBV12-4 to TRBJ2-3; TRBD2 aligns across 9 bases. V lost 6 bases to trimming and J lost 1 base; unmatched junction nucleotides: 5. This CDR3 is built from 15 residues.

This clonotype was detected many times. This chain joins TRBV21-1 and TRBJ1-4; TRBD1 was called by the table and not checked on the DNA. TRBV21-1 is recorded as a pseudogene. The CDR3 is 20 amino acids. The CDR3 region is CASSKAAPGQDLRNNEKLFF. CDR3 nucleotides: TGTGCCAGCAGCAAAGCTGCTCCGGGACAGGACCTGCGAAATAATGAAAAACTGTTTTTT.

This clonotype was observed many times. The chain joins TRBV27 to TRBJ2-5, with TRBD2 identical over 12 bases. V was pared by 0 bases and J by 6 bases, with 5 bases of the junction left unmatched. Germline V gene sequence: CDR1 MNHEY, CDR2 SMNVEV (reference sequence). The CDR3 totals 16 residues. CDR3 nucleotides: TGTGCCAGCAGTTTATCGGCTAGCGGGGGGGCAAAGACCCAGTACTTC. Translated, it gives CASSLSASGGAKTQYF.

This clonotype appeared many times. The chain carries TRBV20-1 and TRBJ2-7; possibly TRBD2 for D (6 bases). The V and J ends lost 5 bases and 4 bases respectively, with 21 bases between them. This CDR3 is 15 amino acids long. Germline V gene data show CDR1 as DFQATT and CDR2 as SNEGSKA (reference sequence). CDR3 sequence reads: CSALKWAGGSYEQYF. In DNA, the CDR3 is TGCAGTGCTCTGAAATGGGCCGGGGGATCATACGAGCAGTACTTC.